Shown below are 26 T cell receptor beta chains from a single sample sequenced in a study of beta chain features in type 1 diabetes (dated by TCRdb to the late 2010s). Library creation used the immunoSEQ multiplex PCR assay. All of the isolated RNA was reverse transcribed with the High Capacity cDNA Reverse Transcription Kit, so expressed TCRB transcripts were sequenced. TCRdb holds this immuneACCESS table with in-frame rearrangements only. Some clones are missing; in checked studies, unresolved V genes explain under half, and the rest has no known cause. The sample table lists roughly 240,000 clones, around 65% of them with a count of one. Around 0.057% of the sample belongs to the ten largest clones. What was sequenced was naive CD4+ T cells from blood. Sample cell subset or site, as interpreted from the label and publication: true naive CD4+ T cells. These receptors were taken from a young man in good health.

V usage is TRBV30 and J usage is TRBJ1-1; D is unresolved. Deletions cut 5 bases from V and 5 bases from J, with 6 bases between. Germline V gene lookup returns CDR1 GTSNPN and CDR2 SVGIG (reference sequence). CDR3 length equals 10 residues. This CDR3 reads CAWGRTEAFF. The CDR3 DNA is TGTGCCTGGGGGCGGACTGAAGCTTTCTTT.

The chain carries TRBV19 and TRBJ1-1; D remains unclear. Germline assignment: CDR1 LNHDA and CDR2 SQIVND (reference sequence). Trimming shortened V by 3 bases and J by 4 bases, and 12 bases separated the two germline ends. The CDR3 contains 14 residues. In DNA form, the CDR3 reads TGTGCCAGTAGTATCGGACGGAAACTCACTGAAGCTTTCTTT. This gives the protein CASSIGRKLTEAFF. The complete variable domain, with remaining parts taken from reference TRBV19 and TRBJ1-1, reads DGGITQSPKYLFRKEGQNVTLSCEQNLNHDAMYWYRQDPGQGLRLIYYSQIVNDFQKGDIAEGYSVSREKKESFPLTVTSAQKNPTAFYLCASSIGRKLTEAFFGQGTRLTVV.

The CDR3 region is CASTLDRVDTGELFF. CDR3 DNA sequence: TGTGCCAGCACCTTGGACAGGGTCGACACCGGGGAGCTGTTTTTT. The V call is TRBV25-1, the J call TRBJ2-2; 8 positions agree with TRBD1. Trimming removed 7 bases from V and 3 bases from J; junction bases left unmatched: 7. CDR3 size: 15 residues. Per the germline V gene, CDR1 is MGHDK and CDR2 is SYGVNS.

Of note for this clone: The sample contains more than one DNA sequence encoding this CDR3. This sequence joins TRBV29-1 and TRBJ2-5; unclear D gene. The CDR3 contains 13 residues. V was pared by 4 bases and J by 1 base, with 10 bases between. The germline V gene encodes CDR1 SQVTM and CDR2 ANQGSEA. This chain's CDR3 is CSVVGRLQETQYF. The CDR3 nucleotides read TGCAGCGTTGTAGGTCGCCTCCAAGAGACCCAGTACTTC.

The chain carries TRBV25-1 and TRBJ2-7; D is possibly TRBD2 (6 bases). Per the germline V gene, CDR1 is MGHDK and CDR2 is SYGVNS. V gave up 6 bases and J gave up 3 bases, with 12 bases separating them. The CDR3 spans 13 residues. DNA of the CDR3: TGTGCCAGCAGGCGGGACCCAAGCTACGAGCAGTACTTC. It is translated as CASRRDPSYEQYF.

The chain is built from TRBV10-3 and TRBJ1-1, with D unresolved. The germline V and J ends were trimmed by 6 bases and 10 bases, with 12 bases remaining between them. The CDR3 spans 11 residues. The germline CDR1 and CDR2 sequences are ENHRY and SYGVKD. CDR3 in amino acids: CAIRDDRLAFF. CDR3 DNA sequence: TGTGCCATCAGAGACGACCGGCTAGCTTTCTTT.

The V gene is TRBV6-1, the J gene TRBJ1-6; TRBD1 might be the D (6 bases). Trimming cost V 4 bases and J 7 bases, with 17 bases left between them. In germline, CDR1 is MNHNS, CDR2 SASEGT. The CDR3 consists of 16 residues. Here the CDR3 reads CASSVDSPRGNSPLHF. The CDR3 nucleotides read TGTGCCAGCAGTGTGGACAGCCCTAGAGGGAATTCACCCCTCCACTTT.

This chain links TRBV6-5 with TRBJ1-2; 10 bases map to TRBD1. Germline V CDR1 and CDR2: MNHEY, SVGAGI. J was trimmed by 3 bases and V by 7 bases; bases with no gene match: 5. There are 14 residues in the CDR3. The CDR3 loop is CASTQTGGDYGYTF. In DNA form, the CDR3 reads TGTGCCAGCACCCAGACAGGGGGCGACTATGGCTACACCTTC.

The chain has TRBV30 and TRBJ1-4; 10 bases map to TRBD1. V trimming: 4 bases; J trimming: 7 bases; junction bases outside the gene matches: 9. Per germline, CDR1 GTSNPN and CDR2 SVGIG (reference sequence). CDR3 length: 15 amino acids. In DNA, the CDR3 is TGTGCCTGGAATTCCGGGACAGGGGCCCTTGAAAAACTGTTTTTT. Translated: CAWNSGTGALEKLFF.

This clone was counted once. The chain recombines TRBV15 with TRBJ2-3; D is ambiguous. Trimming took off 0 bases at V and 6 bases at J, with 4 bases between the two ends. This CDR3 region has 12 residues. Germline-derived CDR1 and CDR2 are LNHNV and YYDKDF (reference sequence). DNA for the CDR3: TGTGCCACCAGCAGAGATTCGGATACGCAGTATTTT. This encodes CATSRDSDTQYF.

V and J are TRBV7-9 and TRBJ2-2, with D unresolved. Germline CDR1 and CDR2: SEHNR and FQNEAQ (reference sequence). The CDR3 is made up of 17 amino acids. Trimming shortened V by 1 base and J by 1 base, and 13 bases separated the two germline ends. CDR3 bases: TGTGCCAGCAGCTTAGTTGATGGACGGAGGAACACCGGGGAGCTGTTTTTT. Protein: CASSLVDGRRNTGELFF.

This chain uses TRBV30 with TRBJ2-7, with no clear D. The CDR3 runs 13 residues. The V and J ends lost 0 bases and 3 bases respectively, with 9 bases between them. The germline CDR1 and CDR2 sequences are GTSNPN and SVGIG (reference sequence). The CDR3 reads CAWSVLLGYEQYF. In nucleotides, the CDR3 is TGTGCCTGGAGTGTACTGCTGGGCTACGAGCAGTACTTC.

The V and J genes are TRBV30 and TRBJ2-5; weak D call: TRBD1 (5 bases). Trimming took off 1 base at V and 1 base at J, with 10 bases between the two ends. CDR3 size: 14 residues. Germline V CDR1 and CDR2: GTSNPN, SVGIG (reference sequence). The CDR3 region is CAWSGIGVQETQYF. The CDR3 coding sequence is TGTGCCTGGAGTGGTATAGGGGTCCAAGAGACCCAGTACTTC. Combining the CDR3 with reference TRBV30 and TRBJ2-5 gives the whole variable domain SQTIHQWPATLVQPVGSPLSLECTVEGTSNPNLYWYRQAAGRGLQLLFYSVGIGQISSEVPQNLSASRPQDRQFILSSKKLLLSDSGFYLCAWSGIGVQETQYFGPGTRLLVL.

The chain employs TRBV6-6 and TRBJ2-3; D remains ambiguous. CDR1 and CDR2 from the germline V gene are MNHNY and SVGAGI (reference sequence). The ends were cut back, 5 bases at V and 1 base at J, with 10 bases in the middle. This CDR3 region has 14 residues. This chain's CDR3 is CASSRDGGTDTQYF. DNA for the CDR3: TGTGCCAGCAGTCGCGACGGAGGCACAGATACGCAGTATTTT.

The gene calls are TRBV29-1 and TRBJ2-3, with D perhaps matching TRBD1 (5 bases). V dropped 6 bases and J dropped 4 bases, with 11 bases sitting between them. Germline V gene data show CDR1 as SQVTM and CDR2 as ANQGSEA. The CDR3 is 12 residues long. The CDR3 loop is CSVVPTADTQYF. DNA of the CDR3: TGCAGCGTCGTCCCGACAGCAGATACGCAGTATTTT.

The V gene is TRBV25-1, the J gene TRBJ2-5; D is uncertain. With 2 bases removed from V and 3 bases from J, the gap between germline ends came to 19 bases. The CDR3 covers 17 residues. The germline CDR1 and CDR2 sequences are MGHDK and SYGVNS. The CDR3 sequence: CASSELGSFRTEETQYF. The CDR3 nucleotides are TGTGCCAGCAGTGAACTCGGCTCCTTTCGGACCGAAGAGACCCAGTACTTC.

The rearrangement links TRBV5-1 to TRBJ1-4, with 7 positions matching TRBD1. CDR1 and CDR2 (germline): SGHRS, YFSETQ. The CDR3 length is 14 residues. V lost 6 bases to trimming and J lost 7 bases; unmatched junction nucleotides: 9. In DNA form, the CDR3 reads TGCGCCAGCAACTTTGGGACAGACAGTGAAAAACTGTTTTTT. It codes for CASNFGTDSEKLFF.

This chain connects TRBV4-3 to TRBJ2-3, with D hard to call. Trimming took 0 bases from V and 1 from J, leaving 5 bases between them. Germline-derived CDR1 and CDR2 are LGHNA and YSLEER. The CDR3 runs 14 residues. The CDR3 nucleotides read TGCGCCAGCAGCCAAGATTCCCGCACAGATACGCAGTATTTT. It codes for CASSQDSRTDTQYF.

V gene TRBV30 combines with J gene TRBJ2-1; unclear D gene. The CDR3 runs to 12 residues. Germline V gene sequence: CDR1 GTSNPN, CDR2 SVGIG (reference sequence). V gave up 2 bases and J gave up 4 bases, with 6 bases separating them. In DNA form, the CDR3 reads TGTGCCTGGAGTTCCGCTTACAATGAGCAGTTCTTC. This codes for CAWSSAYNEQFF.

The chain uses TRBV29-1 and TRBJ1-3; D may be TRBD1 (5 bases). The CDR3 covers 14 residues. Germline loops: CDR1 SQVTM, CDR2 ANQGSEA. V was cut by 5 bases and J by 0 bases, with 11 bases left in between. The CDR3 loop reads CSVRGRLSGNTIYF. Written as DNA, the CDR3 is TGCAGCGTTCGGGGGAGGCTCTCTGGAAACACCATATATTTT.

In this sample, this clone turned up a few times. The V and J genes are TRBV5-1 and TRBJ1-1; D is ambiguous. The CDR3 extends over 12 amino acids. CDR1 is SGHRS, CDR2 YFSETQ, per germline. V was cut by 6 bases and J by 0 bases, with 6 bases left in between. The DNA of the CDR3 is TGCGCCAGCACCGGTATGAACACTGAAGCTTTCTTT. This gives the protein CASTGMNTEAFF.

About this clone: The same CDR3 also results from other DNA sequences found in this sample. This chain connects TRBV5-1 to TRBJ1-1, with D perhaps TRBD1 (5 bases). Between the trimmed V and J ends, which lost 2 bases and 1 base, there was a span of 6 bases. There are 13 residues in the CDR3. Germline V gene sequence: CDR1 SGHRS, CDR2 YFSETQ. As DNA, the CDR3 is TGCGCCAGCAGCTTAACAGGGAACACTGAAGCTTTCTTT. It is translated as CASSLTGNTEAFF.

The chain links TRBV5-4 to TRBJ2-1, with no clear D. V was pared by 0 bases and J by 10 bases, with 5 bases between. There are 11 residues in the CDR3. CDR1 and CDR2 (germline): SGHNT, YYREEE (reference sequence). The CDR3: CASSLVEEQFF. For the CDR3, the DNA is TGTGCCAGCAGCTTGGTGGAGGAGCAGTTCTTC.

The chain links TRBV9 to TRBJ2-5; no firm D call. Trimming cost V 2 bases and J 0 bases, with 17 bases left between them. CDR1 is SGDLS and CDR2 is YYNGEE in the germline V gene. The length of the CDR3 is 17 residues. The CDR3 loop is CASSVQGGAMYQETQYF. The DNA of the CDR3 is TGTGCCAGCAGCGTCCAAGGCGGAGCTATGTACCAAGAGACCCAGTACTTC.

The rearrangement links TRBV7-9 to TRBJ1-1, with 7 bases lining up with TRBD1. CDR1 and CDR2 from the germline V gene are SEHNR and FQNEAQ (reference sequence). The length of the CDR3 is 14 residues. The ends lost 8 bases at V and 3 bases at J; junction bases unmatched: 9. The CDR3 here is CASVRRGQDTEAFF. The CDR3 bases are TGTGCCAGCGTAAGAAGGGGGCAGGACACTGAAGCTTTCTTT.

As regards this clone: This sample also contains other DNA sequences that code for the same CDR3. This rearrangement joins TRBV7-9 to TRBJ2-5; D is uncertain. The V end was cut by 5 bases, the J end by 2 bases, with 3 bases between. The CDR3 is 11 amino acids. Germline V CDR1 and CDR2: SEHNR, FQNEAQ (reference sequence). Here the CDR3 reads CASSLQETQYF. The DNA for the CDR3 is TGTGCCAGCAGCCTGCAAGAGACCCAGTACTTC.